This TCR beta chain derives from a study of blood T cell repertoires in COVID-19. Trimming pared 7 bases from V and 3 bases from J, leaving 16 bases between. This CDR3 contains 14 residues. Germline V gene sequence: CDR1 SGHNT, CDR2 YENEEA. TCRdb keeps only in-frame clones here, not all; method: immunoSEQ multiplex PCR. Of around 28,000 clones in the sample, 80% to 90% were seen once. This clone was counted between two and nine times. This receptor was identified in a woman older than 75 with COVID-19, enrolled during active disease. Sequencing input: peripheral blood. V is TRBV11-3 and J is TRBJ2-7; maybe TRBD2 (7 bases). The CDR3 sequence is CASTLRGGDYEQYF. The CDR3 DNA follows: TGTGCCAGCACCCTGCGCGGGGGCGACTACGAGCAGTACTTC.